The clone carrying this T cell receptor beta chain has just a few counts. What it recognizes is unknown. This entry is derived from a study of identical twins. General study findings and limits: Insertions were fewer in abundant cord blood beta clonotypes, whereas memory repertoires showed none of this pattern.

A universal primer site was added by template switching, and unique molecular identifiers were carried by the cDNA. TCRdb itself ran the 5' RACE reads through MiXCR, one entry per CDR3 protein. The sample carries 1.5 million to 2 million distinct CDR3 sequences, about 32% recorded once. CDR1 is DFQATT and CDR2 is SNEGSKA in the germline V gene (reference sequence). This CDR3 is built from 15 residues. The V end lost 0 bases, the J end lost 5 bases, and 15 bases lay between the germline ends. The clonotype comes from a newborn girl in good health. The genes are TRBV20-1 and TRBJ2-3, with D hard to call. Sequencing input: cord blood. The CDR3 spells CSARDLGDVRDTQYF. The DNA for the CDR3 is TGCAGTGCTAGAGATCTCGGAGATGTTAGAGATACGCAGTATTTT.